This entry lists 21 T cell receptor beta chains sequenced from one sample in a study of Tregs in tolerant kidney transplant recipients. Using immunoSEQ multiplex PCR, the repertoire was profiled, and TCRdb retains in-frame clones only, with some absent. The table has fewer than 60,000 clones, over 80% seen once. Related graft donors supplied nonmyeloablative bone marrow transplants, and mixed chimerism was transient. The sample here was CD8+ T cells from blood (PBMCs), taken 24 months after the transplant. The source of these receptors is a human patient who received a combined kidney and bone marrow transplant. Part of the T cell pool may stem from the graft donor.

J is TRBJ1-2 and V is TRBV4-1; D gene uncertain. With 4 bases removed from V and 7 bases from J, the gap between germline ends came to 22 bases. Germline CDR1 is MGHRA and CDR2 is YSYEKL. The CDR3 has 16 residues. As DNA, the CDR3 is TGCGCCAGCAGCCGGTCAAAAGGACTGCTGGTAGGTGGCTACACCTTC. Translated: CASSRSKGLLVGGYTF.

V gene TRBV2 combines with J gene TRBJ1-1; D unresolved. Deletions cut 7 bases from V and 7 bases from J, with 7 bases between. The V gene's germline CDR1 is SNHLY and CDR2 FYNNEI. The CDR3 is made up of 10 amino acids. This CDR3 is CASTTLEAFF. CDR3 DNA sequence: TGTGCCAGCACGACACTTGAAGCTTTCTTT. The variable domain in full, completed from reference TRBV2 and TRBJ1-1, reads EPEVTQTPSHQVTQMGQEVILRCVPISNHLYFYWYRQILGQKVEFLVSFYNNEISEKSEIFDDQFSVERPDGSNFTLKIRSTKLEDSAMYFCASTTLEAFFGQGTRLTVV.

This clone was seen more than once but under ten times. This rearrangement joins TRBV6-1 to TRBJ2-3; TRBD2 is a possible D gene (5 bases). CDR3 length equals 17 residues. Trimming took off 1 base at V and 2 bases at J, with 16 bases between the two ends. Germline V CDR1 and CDR2: MNHNS, SASEGT. As DNA, the CDR3 is TGTGCCAGCAGTGAAGACCGAGCAGCGGTACACACAGATACGCAGTATTTT. It encodes CASSEDRAAVHTDTQYF.

This rearrangement joins TRBV4-1 to TRBJ2-7; tentative D call: TRBD2 (5 bases). CDR1 and CDR2 (germline): MGHRA, YSYEKL. The CDR3 consists of 16 residues. V was trimmed by 0 bases and J by 6 bases, leaving 18 bases between them. Here the CDR3 DNA reads TGCGCCAGCAGCCAAGAGGGCTTCGGGATGGCATTCGAGCAGTACTTC. This gives the protein CASSQEGFGMAFEQYF.

This chain joins TRBV7-9 and TRBJ2-1, with D tentatively TRBD1 (6 bases). Germline CDR1 is SEHNR and CDR2 is FQNEAQ (reference sequence). The V and J ends lost 4 bases and 4 bases respectively, with 14 bases between them. The CDR3 has 15 amino acids. The CDR3 coding sequence is TGTGCCAGCAGCTCTTCGGGACACATATACAATGAGCAGTTCTTC. This encodes CASSSSGHIYNEQFF.

V gene TRBV10-2 combines with J gene TRBJ2-7; 10 bases are shared with TRBD2. V trimming: 7 bases; J trimming: 0 bases; junction bases outside the gene matches: 9. This CDR3 comprises 16 residues. Germline assignment: CDR1 WSHSY and CDR2 SAAADI. CDR3 protein: CASNPGLAESSYEQYF. DNA of the CDR3: TGCGCCAGCAATCCTGGACTAGCGGAAAGCTCCTACGAGCAGTACTTC.

This sequence joins TRBV27 and TRBJ1-2, with D tentatively TRBD1 (6 bases). Germline V gives CDR1 MNHEY, CDR2 SMNVEV (reference sequence). This CDR3 has 15 amino acids. The V gene lost 4 bases and the J gene lost 2 bases, with 14 bases spanning the gap. The CDR3 DNA follows: TGTGCCAGCAGTTCAGACCCACAGGGAAACTATGGCTACACCTTC. This encodes CASSSDPQGNYGYTF.

The chain combines TRBV27 with TRBJ2-1; 7 nucleotides line up with TRBD2. V shed 4 bases, J shed 3 bases, and the junction held 12 bases outside the gene matches. CDR1 is MNHEY, CDR2 SMNVEV, per germline (reference sequence). CDR3 length: 17 amino acids. CDR3 amino acids: CASSYTRLARHYNEQFF. CDR3 bases: TGTGCCAGCAGTTACACACGACTAGCCAGGCACTACAATGAGCAGTTCTTC.

This chain uses TRBV5-6 with TRBJ2-7; a possible D gene is TRBD2 (6 bases). Germline V gene lookup returns CDR1 SGHDT and CDR2 YYEEEE. Trimming cost V 3 bases and J 5 bases, with 15 bases left between them. The CDR3 is 14 amino acids. CDR3 in DNA: TGTGCCAGCAGCTCCCCCTCGACGGGGGACGAGCAGTACTTC. This sequence encodes CASSSPSTGDEQYF.

V and J are TRBV28 and TRBJ2-1; D possibly corresponds to TRBD1 (5 bases). The CDR3 has 13 residues. CDR1 is MDHEN, CDR2 SYDVKM, per germline. Trimming removed 6 bases from V and 10 bases from J, with 16 bases in between. This CDR3 reads CASRHQGLWEQFF. The CDR3 nucleotides are TGTGCCAGCAGGCATCAGGGATTATGGGAGCAGTTCTTC.

The chain uses TRBV15 and TRBJ1-6; D ambiguous. Per the germline V gene, CDR1 is LNHNV and CDR2 is YYDKDF (reference sequence). The CDR3 runs 13 residues. The V and J ends lost 1 base and 13 bases respectively, with 11 bases between them. The CDR3: CATSRVRGWPLHF. The CDR3 nucleotides are TGTGCCACCAGCAGAGTTCGGGGTTGGCCCCTCCACTTT.

The chain couples TRBV5-1 to TRBJ2-3; 12 nucleotides align to TRBD2. V lost 5 bases, J lost 5 bases, and 6 bases stayed unmatched. Germline V gene sequence: CDR1 SGHRS, CDR2 YFSETQ. CDR3 length equals 15 residues. CDR3: CASSSSGGALDTQYF. The CDR3 coding sequence is TGCGCCAGCAGTTCTAGCGGGGGGGCCCTAGATACGCAGTATTTT.

The gene calls are TRBV2 and TRBJ2-3; 8 positions match TRBD2. Germline V gives CDR1 SNHLY, CDR2 FYNNEI. The CDR3 contains 15 residues. V lost 6 bases to trimming and J lost 5 bases; unmatched junction nucleotides: 10. CDR3 residues: CASRIGRAERDTQYF. DNA for the CDR3: TGTGCCAGCAGGATCGGGAGGGCCGAGAGAGATACGCAGTATTTT.

The chain couples TRBV9 to TRBJ2-2, with TRBD1 matching over 8 bases. The CDR3 spans 17 residues. V lost 0 bases, J lost 1 base, and 5 bases stayed unmatched. From germline, CDR1 is SGDLS and CDR2 YYNGEE. CDR3 nucleotide sequence: TGTGCCAGCAGCGTAGCTAGGACAGGGAAGAACACCGGGGAGCTGTTTTTT. Translation gives CASSVARTGKNTGELFF.

A single count supports this clone. The chain carries TRBV5-5 and TRBJ2-3; 9 bases agree with TRBD1. CDR1 and CDR2 from the germline V gene are SGHKS and YYEKEE (reference sequence). Losses at the gene ends were 6 bases for V and 3 bases for J; bases not matched to a gene: 17. This CDR3 contains 18 residues. CDR3 sequence reads: CASNPGTGFMGGTDTQYF. Written as DNA, the CDR3 is TGTGCCAGCAACCCCGGGACAGGGTTCATGGGGGGGACAGATACGCAGTATTTT.

The rearrangement joins TRBV5-6 to TRBJ1-2; no clear D. The germline V and J ends were trimmed by 0 bases and 4 bases, with 16 bases remaining between them. The length of the CDR3 is 16 residues. The germline V gene encodes CDR1 SGHDT and CDR2 YYEEEE. The CDR3 coding sequence is TGTGCCAGCAGCTTGGCCACGTCGGAGAGAATCTATGGCTACACCTTC. Protein: CASSLATSERIYGYTF.

This sequence joins TRBV19 and TRBJ2-1, with a possible D match to TRBD2 (6 bases). Germline V gene data show CDR1 as LNHDA and CDR2 as SQIVND (reference sequence). Trimming cost V 4 bases and J 6 bases, with 10 bases left between them. CDR3 length equals 13 residues. CDR3 in DNA: TGTGCCAGTAGTAGGTCTAGCGCCAATGAGCAGTTCTTC. Residues: CASSRSSANEQFF.

The CDR3 DNA reads TGTGCCAGCAGCCCCCGTGTGGTAGCCAGACCCTCTGGGGCCAACGTCCTGACTTTC. Translating gives CASSPRVVARPSGANVLTF. This rearrangement joins TRBV14 to TRBJ2-6; D is uncertain. The CDR3 is made up of 19 amino acids. Germline-derived CDR1 and CDR2 are SGHDN and FVKESK. Between the trimmed V and J ends, which lost 4 bases and 0 bases, there was a span of 19 bases.

V usage is TRBV4-3 and J usage is TRBJ1-5; TRBD1 matches at 11 bases. This CDR3 has 15 residues. V trimming: 4 bases; J trimming: 5 bases; junction bases outside the gene matches: 4. Germline CDR1 reads LGHNA; CDR2 reads YSLEER. The CDR3 protein is CASSLGTGGDQPQHF. CDR3 coding DNA: TGCGCCAGCAGCCTCGGGACAGGGGGGGATCAGCCCCAGCATTTT.

The V call is TRBV9, the J call TRBJ1-2, with a possible D match to TRBD1 (6 bases). V shed 6 bases and J shed 8 bases, with 20 bases lying between them. CDR1 and CDR2 (germline): SGDLS, YYNGEE. The CDR3 covers 14 residues. For the CDR3, the DNA is TGTGCCAGCACCAAGAAGGGGGGGGCGCAAGGCTACACCTTC. The encoded protein is CASTKKGGAQGYTF.

The chain employs TRBV27 and TRBJ2-7; TRBD2 aligns across 11 bases. CDR1 and CDR2 from the germline V gene are MNHEY and SMNVEV (reference sequence). The CDR3 has 13 amino acids. The V segment lost 5 bases and the J segment 5 bases; nucleotides outside the gene matches: 2. The CDR3 DNA follows: TGTGCCAGCAGTCTAGCGGGAGGTCACGAGCAGTACTTC. Its protein is CASSLAGGHEQYF.